This TCR beta chain derives from a study of blood T cell repertoires in COVID-19. Study background: The study drew acute and convalescent COVID-19 samples from the United States, Italy and Spain.

Original data processing: Amplifying reference gene primers gave estimates of nucleated cell counts. Repertoires were generated with immunoSEQ multiplex PCR, while TCRdb's copy carries only in-frame clones and drops some. V and J calls and clone size are those listed in that table; D and trimming were worked out from the DNA. The data contain 200,000 to 250,000 clones, roughly 85% of them singletons. V gave up 2 bases and J gave up 0 bases; unmatched junction bases: 5. CDR1 and CDR2 (germline): SGHDN, FVKESK. The CDR3 covers 17 residues. The V gene is TRBV14, the J gene TRBJ2-2; 8 nucleotides agree with TRBD2. The clonotype originates from a middle-aged man with COVID-19, enrolled during active disease. The sequenced sample was peripheral blood. The CDR3 DNA is TGTGCCAGCAGCCAACATAGCGGGGTATCGAACACCGGGGAGCTGTTTTTT. Translated: CASSQHSGVSNTGELFF.